The T cell receptor beta chain under discussion was sequenced for a study of radiotherapy plus CTLA-4 blockade in lung cancer. On the study more broadly: Objective responses were recorded in about 17% of patients, with disease control recorded in 25% to 40%.

Germline V gene lookup returns CDR1 SGHVS and CDR2 FQNEAQ. This CDR3 is built from 14 residues. Lung cancer patients with chemo-refractory metastatic non-small-cell disease were given focal radiation plus CTLA-4 blockade with ipilimumab. To note about this clone: The antigen is undetermined.

TCRdb's table, derived via immunoSEQ multiplex PCR, lists solely in-frame clones and lacks some. The top ten clones hold just over 0.85% of a sample with fewer than 85,000 clones, more than 85% of them seen once. Study-level findings and limits: There was expansion of tumor-derived TCR clones in blood after radiotherapy plus ipilimumab. Interferon-beta and early blood T cell clone dynamics reportedly predicted response best.

The chain has TRBV7-8 and TRBJ2-7, with no clear D. The source material was peripheral blood, sampled from a patient treated with radiotherapy plus ipilimumab. This receptor was identified in a human donor with non-small cell lung cancer who had stable disease on radiotherapy plus ipilimumab. This chain's CDR3 is CVSSQMRSSYEQYF. In DNA, the CDR3 is TGTGTCAGTTCTCAGATGAGGAGCTCCTACGAGCAGTACTTC.